Presented here are 26 T cell receptor beta chains from one specimen sequenced in a study of OX40 agonist ivuxolimab in advanced cancers. Library generation was performed with the immunoSEQ multiplex PCR assay. The clones in this table, taken by TCRdb from immuneACCESS, are in-frame only. Not every clone is retained; where verified, under half of the shortfall comes from an unresolved V gene, and the cause of the rest is unknown. This sample holds tens of thousands of clones; approximately 88% were observed only once. The ten largest clones add up to approximately 7.9% of the sample. The source was CD4+ or CD8+ T cells sorted from blood, collected in a trial of the OX40 agonist ivuxolimab. The source of these receptors is an adult with an advanced solid tumor such as melanoma, head and neck, liver or kidney cancer.

This clone was recorded only once. The chain joins TRBV28 to TRBJ2-3; either TRBD1 or TRBD2 may supply D (5 bases each). V was cut by 3 bases and J by 2 bases, with 21 bases left in between. The CDR3 has 18 amino acids. Germline values: CDR1 MDHEN, CDR2 SYDVKM. CDR3 sequence (DNA): TGTGCCAGCAGTTTCCACCCCGGGACGGCTCATACCACAGATACGCAGTATTTT. Translated, it gives CASSFHPGTAHTTDTQYF.

This clone was observed a handful of times. The rearrangement joins TRBV9 to TRBJ2-3; 7 bases match TRBD1. The CDR3 consists of 15 residues. CDR1 SGDLS and CDR2 YYNGEE come from the germline V gene. J lost 3 bases, V lost 4 bases, and 8 bases had no gene match. In DNA, the CDR3 is TGTGCCAGCAGCAGATCGGGACAGTCGACAGATACGCAGTATTTT. This codes for CASSRSGQSTDTQYF.

J is TRBJ1-6 and V is TRBV4-1, with TRBD1 matching over 7 bases. The CDR3 has 16 residues. Germline V CDR1 and CDR2: MGHRA, YSYEKL. Losses at the gene ends were 4 bases for V and 3 bases for J; bases not matched to a gene: 6. The DNA of the CDR3 is TGCGCCAGCAGCCCAGGGGGGACAGTCTATAATTCACCCCTCCACTTT. Translated: CASSPGGTVYNSPLHF.

The chain links TRBV25-1 to TRBJ1-1; D gene unclear. This CDR3 is built from 11 residues. Trimming took off 4 bases at V and 4 bases at J, with 4 bases between the two ends. Germline loops: CDR1 MGHDK, CDR2 SYGVNS. The CDR3 coding sequence is TGTGCCAGCAGTGGCCTCACTGAAGCTTTCTTT. It is translated as CASSGLTEAFF.

In this sample, this clone turned up once. The V gene is TRBV30, the J gene TRBJ1-1; D is uncertain. This CDR3 is 13 amino acids long. Germline V gene lookup returns CDR1 GTSNPN and CDR2 SVGIG (reference sequence). Trimming cost V 8 bases and J 0 bases, with 13 bases left between them. The CDR3 nucleotides are TGTGCCGGCGCGATTGGGATGAACACTGAAGCTTTCTTT. Encoded protein: CAGAIGMNTEAFF.

The chain joins TRBV7-9 to TRBJ1-2, with TRBD1 matching 7 bases. Germline CDR1 is SEHNR and CDR2 is FQNEAQ (reference sequence). The CDR3 extends over 15 amino acids. With 1 base clipped from V and 6 bases from J, the junction kept 8 bases outside the gene matches. CDR3 residues: CASSLVVSGTDGYTF. The CDR3, as DNA: TGTGCCAGCAGCTTAGTCGTTAGCGGGACAGATGGCTACACCTTC.

V usage is TRBV5-4 and J usage is TRBJ1-4, with a tentative D call TRBD1 (5 bases). The CDR3 is 14 amino acids. Germline V gives CDR1 SGHNT, CDR2 YYREEE (reference sequence). V was trimmed by 1 base and J by 8 bases, leaving 12 bases between them. Here the CDR3 reads CASSLYTEGEKLFF. The CDR3 nucleotides read TGTGCCAGCAGCTTGTACACGGAGGGGGAAAAACTGTTTTTT.

V is TRBV19 and J is TRBJ1-2, with a tentative D call TRBD1 (6 bases). Germline V gene sequence: CDR1 LNHDA, CDR2 SQIVND (reference sequence). V shed 6 bases and J shed 4 bases, with 15 bases lying between them. CDR3 size: 14 residues. Here the CDR3 reads CASSATGASYGYTF. The CDR3 DNA follows: TGTGCCAGTAGCGCCACGGGGGCGTCCTATGGCTACACCTTC.

This sequence joins TRBV7-6 and TRBJ2-3; no firm D call. CDR1 is SGHVS and CDR2 is FNYEAQ in the germline V gene. The V gene lost 3 bases and the J gene lost 6 bases, with 10 bases spanning the gap. The CDR3 loop spans 13 amino acids. The DNA of the CDR3 is TGTGCCAGCAGCTTTGACACTGGGGATACGCAGTATTTT. Residues: CASSFDTGDTQYF.

V gene TRBV7-9 combines with J gene TRBJ2-1; D unresolved. CDR3 length equals 17 residues. V was pared by 1 base and J by 4 bases, with 17 bases between. Germline values: CDR1 SEHNR, CDR2 FQNEAQ (reference sequence). The CDR3, as DNA: TGTGCCAGCAGCTTAGATTTATCGAGTTCTCCATACAATGAGCAGTTCTTC. This codes for CASSLDLSSSPYNEQFF.

The chain carries TRBV19 and TRBJ1-1; D gene unclear. CDR3 length: 14 amino acids. The V end lost 7 bases, the J end lost 6 bases, and 18 bases lay between the germline ends. CDR1 and CDR2 from the germline V gene are LNHDA and SQIVND (reference sequence). CDR3 nucleotides: TGTGCCAGTACCATGGGCCTTCCAACATCTGAAGCTTTCTTT. Translation: CASTMGLPTSEAFF.

The CDR3 here is CASSEPLASSYEQYF. In DNA form, the CDR3 reads TGTGCCAGCAGTGAGCCTCTAGCGAGCTCCTACGAGCAGTACTTC. V usage is TRBV6-4 and J usage is TRBJ2-7; D perhaps matches TRBD2 (6 bases). This CDR3 spans 15 amino acids. V shed 3 bases and J shed 0 bases, with 12 bases lying between them. Germline V CDR1 and CDR2: MRHNA, SNTAGT.

This sequence joins TRBV27 and TRBJ2-2; the match to TRBD1 covers 7 bases. This CDR3 is built from 15 residues. Germline loops: CDR1 MNHEY, CDR2 SMNVEV (reference sequence). J was trimmed by 3 bases and V by 10 bases; bases with no gene match: 11. In DNA, the CDR3 is TGTGCCACCCGACCGGGACAGCTATACACCGGGGAGCTGTTTTTT. Translated: CATRPGQLYTGELFF.

This chain connects TRBV9 to TRBJ2-3, with TRBD1 matching 8 bases. After removal of 4 bases from V and 4 bases from J, the junction contained 5 bases not matched to a gene. The V gene's germline CDR1 is SGDLS and CDR2 YYNGEE. There are 14 residues in the CDR3. The CDR3 bases are TGTGCCAGCAGCATCAGGACAGGGCCAGATACGCAGTATTTT. The encoded protein is CASSIRTGPDTQYF.

Regarding this clone: The germline gene is not matched at one end of the junction; a read error may be the cause. The V gene is TRBV7-7, the J gene TRBJ2-1; TRBD2 agrees at 7 bases. Germline CDR1 and CDR2: SSHAT and FNYEAQ (reference sequence). This CDR3 is built from 13 residues. The CDR3 DNA reads as TGTGCTAGCAGCTTTGCGGGAGCCAATGAGCAGTTCTTC. Translation: CASSFAGANEQFF. Filled out from reference TRBV7-7 and TRBJ2-1, the complete variable domain reads GAGVSQSPRYKVTKRGQDVTLRCDPISSHATLYWYQQALGQGPEFLTYFNYEAQPDKSGLPSDRFSAERPEGSISTLTIQRTEQRDSAMYRCASSFAGANEQFFGPGTRLTVL.

This chain joins TRBV11-3 and TRBJ1-2; TRBD1 aligns across 8 bases. Germline V gene sequence: CDR1 SGHNT, CDR2 YENEEA. The CDR3 runs to 13 residues. The V gene end was trimmed by 5 bases and the J gene end by 5 bases; junction bases not matched to a gene: 4. DNA of the CDR3: TGTGCCAGCAGCCCGGACAGGGAGTATGGCTACACCTTC. Protein sequence: CASSPDREYGYTF.

On this clone itself: This sample includes further DNA sequences coding for the same CDR3. The chain joins TRBV6-1 to TRBJ1-3; D unclear. Germline V gene data show CDR1 as MNHNS and CDR2 as SASEGT. V was trimmed by 0 bases and J by 2 bases, leaving 8 bases between them. There are 15 residues in the CDR3. The CDR3 coding sequence is TGTGCCAGCAGTGAAGCTCTGGGCCCTGGAAACACCATATATTTT. This translates into CASSEALGPGNTIYF.

This clone has more than one count but fewer than ten. V and J are TRBV27 and TRBJ2-3, with 7 bases identical to TRBD2. The CDR3 runs 15 residues. Germline CDR1 and CDR2: MNHEY and SMNVEV (reference sequence). V lost 4 bases and J lost 0; bases outside the gene matches: 4. CDR3 loop: CASSYWGGSTDTQYF. CDR3 in DNA: TGTGCCAGCAGTTACTGGGGAGGGAGCACAGATACGCAGTATTTT.

The sample holds a few counts of this clone. The CDR3 loop is CASQLSFSYEQYF. The CDR3 nucleotides are TGTGCCAGCCAACTATCGTTCTCCTACGAGCAGTACTTC. The chain couples TRBV6-1 to TRBJ2-7; D remains unclear. Germline V gene sequence: CDR1 MNHNS, CDR2 SASEGT. Deletions cut 8 bases from V and 0 bases from J, with 11 bases between. CDR3 length equals 13 residues.

This chain joins TRBV15 and TRBJ2-7; 9 nucleotides line up with TRBD2. The J segment lost 1 base and the V segment lost 6 bases, leaving 7 bases of the junction unmatched. Germline CDR1 and CDR2: LNHNV and YYDKDF (reference sequence). There are 15 residues in the CDR3. The CDR3 region is CATSEGLAGSYEQYF. In DNA form, the CDR3 reads TGTGCCACCAGTGAGGGTCTAGCGGGATCCTACGAGCAGTACTTC. Combining the CDR3 with reference TRBV15 and TRBJ2-7 gives the whole variable domain DAMVIQNPRYQVTQFGKPVTLSCSQTLNHNVMYWYQQKSSQAPKLLFHYYDKDFNNEADTPDNFQSRRPNTSFCFLDIRSPGLGDTAMYLCATSEGLAGSYEQYFGPGTRLTVT.

V gene TRBV5-1 combines with J gene TRBJ1-1; tentative D call: TRBD1 (5 bases). V dropped 4 bases and J dropped 2 bases, with 12 bases sitting between them. This CDR3 is 14 amino acids long. Germline CDR1 is SGHRS and CDR2 is YFSETQ. Here the CDR3 DNA reads TGCGCCAGCAGCGAGACAGTGGGAAACACTGAAGCTTTCTTT. Its translation is CASSETVGNTEAFF.

This chain joins TRBV5-1 and TRBJ2-5; unclear D gene. V dropped 4 bases and J dropped 0 bases, with 13 bases sitting between them. The CDR3 has 15 amino acids. From germline, CDR1 is SGHRS and CDR2 YFSETQ. This CDR3 reads CASSPYQRDQETQYF. As DNA, the CDR3 is TGCGCCAGCAGCCCATACCAGAGAGACCAAGAGACCCAGTACTTC. Together with reference TRBV5-1 and TRBJ2-5, the CDR3 gives the full variable domain: KAGVTQTPRYLIKTRGQQVTLSCSPISGHRSVSWYQQTPGQGLQFLFEYFSETQRNKGNFPGRFSGRQFSNSRSEMNVSTLELGDSALYLCASSPYQRDQETQYFGPGTRLLVL.

V usage is TRBV11-2 and J usage is TRBJ1-1; D is uncertain. Trimming removed 5 bases from V and 3 bases from J, with 13 bases in between. Per the germline V gene, CDR1 is SGHAT and CDR2 is FQNNGV. The CDR3 is 14 amino acids. The CDR3 loop reads CASSPRPRDTEAFF. The CDR3 DNA follows: TGTGCCAGCAGCCCCCGACCCCGAGACACTGAAGCTTTCTTT.

The CDR3 sequence: CASSPRTFNYGYTF. The CDR3 DNA is TGTGCCAGCAGCCCACGCACCTTTAACTATGGCTACACCTTC. The rearrangement links TRBV5-4 to TRBJ1-2, with D uncertain. CDR3 length: 14 residues. Germline V gene sequence: CDR1 SGHNT, CDR2 YYREEE (reference sequence). Trimming stripped 4 bases from V and 1 base from J, with 11 bases between. Full variable domain (outside the CDR3, taken from reference TRBV5-4 and TRBJ1-2): ETGVTQSPTHLIKTRGQQVTLRCSSQSGHNTVSWYQQALGQGPQFIFQYYREEENGRGNFPPRFSGLQFPNYSSELNVNALELDDSALYLCASSPRTFNYGYTFGSGTRLTVV.

Of note for this clone: Other DNA sequences of this sample code for an identical CDR3. The genes are TRBV19 and TRBJ2-2; 9 bases fit TRBD2. Germline CDR1 and CDR2: LNHDA and SQIVND (reference sequence). V gave up 4 bases and J gave up 5 bases; unmatched junction bases: 5. This CDR3 is 15 amino acids long. CDR3 sequence reads: CASSRAGGDTGELFF. The CDR3, as DNA: TGTGCCAGTAGTAGGGCGGGAGGGGATACCGGGGAGCTGTTTTTT.

The rearrangement links TRBV2 to TRBJ2-2, with 14 bases identical to TRBD2. V gave up 10 bases and J gave up 3 bases; unmatched junction bases: 7. Per germline, CDR1 SNHLY and CDR2 FYNNEI. The CDR3 sequence is 16 residues long. This chain's CDR3 is CATTTSGGADTGELFF. The CDR3 DNA sequence: TGTGCCACTACGACTAGCGGGGGGGCGGACACCGGGGAGCTGTTTTTT.